The following is a TCR beta chain sequence with its context. These data originate in a study of blood T cell repertoires in COVID-19. Authors' analysis steps: Estimated nucleated cell counts came from reference gene primer amplification. Using immunoSEQ multiplex PCR, the repertoire was profiled, and TCRdb retains in-frame clones only, with some absent. That table gives V, J and clone size, and the DNA gave D and trimming. The sample gives around 140,000 clones, 87% of which show up once; over 8.5% is in the top ten. Germline V gene sequence: CDR1 SGHTA, CDR2 FQGNSA. The CDR3 has 14 amino acids. The V segment lost 6 bases and the J segment 7 bases; nucleotides outside the gene matches: 2.

The sequencing sample was made of peripheral blood. The genes are TRBV7-2 and TRBJ2-2; 13 nucleotides match TRBD2. This clonotype was obtained from a woman between 45 and 65 years old with active or convalescent COVID-19. The CDR3 coding sequence is TGTGCCAGCAGGAGACTAGCGGGAGGCGGGGAGCTGTTTTTT. This sequence encodes CASRRLAGGGELFF. Variable domain in full (rest from reference TRBV7-2 and TRBJ2-2): GAGVSQSPSNKVTEKGKDVELRCDPISGHTALYWYRQSLGQGLEFLIYFQGNSAPDKSGLPSDRFSAERTGGSVSTLTIQRTQQEDSAVYLCASRRLAGGGELFFGEGSRLTVL.